This T cell receptor beta chain was identified in a study of T cell responses to AZD1222 COVID-19 vaccine. Regarding the study as a whole: Close to half of all spike-specific TCRs reportedly target regions of the variants that are unmutated. Most donors were white British, females outnumbered males, and clonal diversity was possibly underestimated.

Clones were sequenced by immunoSEQ multiplex PCR, and TCRdb holds only the in-frame ones, with some missing. This sample has approximately 140,000 clones; around 90% occur once, and the top ten carry over 1.1%. On this clone: The antigen remains unidentified.

The TCR comes from an adult in good health. The sequences come from peripheral blood, collected on day 0 of AZD1222 vaccination.

CDR3 in amino acids: CATSGLAGQSYEQYF. The CDR3 coding sequence is TGTGCCACCTCGGGACTAGCGGGCCAATCCTACGAGCAGTACTTC. The genes are TRBV10-3 and TRBJ2-7; 12 nucleotides line up with TRBD2. This CDR3 has 15 residues. CDR1 and CDR2 from the germline V gene are ENHRY and SYGVKD. V shed 10 bases and J 1 base; nucleotides not matched to a gene: 8.